This is a list of T cell receptor beta chains from one sample in a study of chemoradiotherapy in HPV16-positive cancers. Generated by immunoSEQ multiplex PCR, the TCRdb table keeps only in-frame clones and is missing some. The repertoire consists of tens of thousands of clones, with 85% to 95% occurring once and the leading ten covering approximately 19%. This specimen consisted of blood, obtained from a patient who underwent chemoradiotherapy. These TCRs come from a human donor with HPV-associated anogenital cancer. Both conserved end residues are part of each CDR3. A D gene is named only where the DNA matches it firmly. Rows give clone size only sometimes, using once, few, many, or a class for an expanded clone.

v_gene	d_gene	j_gene	abundance	CDR3nt	CDR3aa
TRBV15	.	TRBJ1-2	.	TGTGCCACCAGCAGAGATACGAGGGTAAATGGCTACACCTTC	CATSRDTRVNGYTF
TRBV27	TRBD1	TRBJ1-5	.	TGTGCCATCCAGGACAGGGTTTTGAGCAATCAGCCCCAGCATTTT	CAIQDRVLSNQPQHF
TRBV7-9	TRBD2	TRBJ2-3	.	TGTGCCAGCAGCCGCCTTGGGGCTAGCGGGCGGGGACGCACAGATACGCAGTATTTT	CASSRLGASGRGRTDTQYF
TRBV4-3	.	TRBJ1-1	.	TGCGCCAGCAGCCAGCTGCGGGGGAACACTGAAGCTTTCTTT	CASSQLRGNTEAFF
TRBV5-1	.	TRBJ2-7	.	TGCGCCAGCAGCTTGGGGTCGGCAACCTACGAGCAGTACTTC	CASSLGSATYEQYF
TRBV7-9	.	TRBJ2-3	once	TGTGCCAGCAGCTCAGGGTCTGCAGATACGCAGTATTTT	CASSSGSADTQYF
TRBV5-1	.	TRBJ2-1	.	TGCGCCAGCAGCTTGGAGGGACCGAGGCTCAATGAGCAGTTCTTC	CASSLEGPRLNEQFF
TRBV27	.	TRBJ1-2	.	TGTGCCAGCAGTTTATCGGGCAGGGCGAGCCATGGCTACACCTTC	CASSLSGRASHGYTF
TRBV5-1	TRBD1	TRBJ1-2	.	TGCGCCAGCAGCTCCGGGACAGGCAATGGCTACACCTTC	CASSSGTGNGYTF
TRBV7-2	TRBD1	TRBJ1-2	once	TGTGCCAGCAGCCCGGGGACAGGGCTAAAAGGGGGCTACACCTTC	CASSPGTGLKGGYTF
TRBV28	.	TRBJ2-7	once	TGTGCCAGCAGTCCCGGACTAAGCTACGAGCAGTACTTC	CASSPGLSYEQYF
TRBV6-1	TRBD2	TRBJ2-7	.	TGTGCCAGCGACGGGACTAACTCCTACGAGCAGTACTTC	CASDGTNSYEQYF
TRBV5-1	.	TRBJ2-1	.	TGCGCCAGCAGCATACAGGTGAGGGCCTACAATGAGCAGTTCTTC	CASSIQVRAYNEQFF
TRBV29-1	.	TRBJ2-1	.	TGCAGCGTTGGTTACAATGAGCAGTTCTTC	CSVGYNEQFF
TRBV29-1	.	TRBJ2-7	.	TGCAGCGTTCGGGAGGACAGCTCCTACGAGCAGTACTTC	CSVREDSSYEQYF
TRBV11-2	TRBD2	TRBJ2-1	once	TGTGCCAGCAGCTTAGCCTATAGCGGGAGAAGGGGCAATGAGCAGTTCTTC	CASSLAYSGRRGNEQFF
TRBV10-2	.	TRBJ2-5	.	TGCGCCAGCAGTCCCGAGGCAGGTCAAGAGACCCAGTACTTC	CASSPEAGQETQYF
TRBV9	.	TRBJ2-1	.	TGTGCCAGCAGCGCTCAGAGGGGGGGGCTGGGTGAGCAGTTCTTC	CASSAQRGGLGEQFF
TRBV5-4	TRBD1	TRBJ1-3	.	TGTGCCAGCAGCTTGGAGTTGGGACAGCCGAGCTCTGGAAACACCATATATTTT	CASSLELGQPSSGNTIYF
TRBV27	.	TRBJ2-5	.	TGTGCCAGCAGTTTATTTTACGGCGGAATTAGCGGAAACCAAGAGACCCAGTACTTC	CASSLFYGGISGNQETQYF
TRBV2	.	TRBJ2-7	.	TGTGCCAGCAGTTGGGAAGGACGCGAGCAGTACTTC	CASSWEGREQYF
TRBV5-4	.	TRBJ1-1	.	TGTGCCAGCAGCTTGGGTTCAGACGGCCGGGACACTGAAGCTTTCTTT	CASSLGSDGRDTEAFF
TRBV7-9	TRBD2	TRBJ2-3	.	TGTGCCAGCAGCTTAGATGCCGCGGGGGTTGATACGCAGTATTTT	CASSLDAAGVDTQYF
TRBV19	.	TRBJ2-1	.	TGTGCCAGTAGTCCGGACCCAGCCCCTCTCTACAATGAGCAGTTCTTC	CASSPDPAPLYNEQFF
TRBV7-2	TRBD1	TRBJ2-4	.	TGTGCCAGCAGCCTGCGGACAGGGCTAGCCAAAAACATTCAGTACTTC	CASSLRTGLAKNIQYF
TRBV5-4	TRBD1	TRBJ2-5	.	TGTGCCAGCAGCCTAAACAGGGGGCAGGGAGAGACCCAGTACTTC	CASSLNRGQGETQYF
TRBV18	.	TRBJ2-5	.	TGTGCCAGCTCCACATGGACCCAAGAGACCCAGTACTTC	CASSTWTQETQYF
TRBV5-6	TRBD1	TRBJ1-1	.	TGTGCCAGCAGCTCCCCTAGGACAGGCCTGAACACTGAAGCTTTCTTT	CASSSPRTGLNTEAFF
TRBV9	TRBD2	TRBJ2-4	.	TGTGCCAGCAGCCCCGGGACTAGGGGAAATGGGGGCAAAAACATTCAGTACTTC	CASSPGTRGNGGKNIQYF
TRBV28	.	TRBJ1-4	once	TGTGCCAGCAGTGTCGGTCCTTGGGGAGAAAAACTGTTTTTT	CASSVGPWGEKLFF
TRBV6-5	.	TRBJ2-7	once	TGTGCCAGCAGGGACCGGGACGGCTACGAGCAGTACTTC	CASRDRDGYEQYF
TRBV7-9	.	TRBJ1-5	once	TGTGCCAGCAGCTTTATCGGGAGCAATCAGCCCCAGCATTTT	CASSFIGSNQPQHF
TRBV6-5	.	TRBJ2-7	.	TGTGCCAGCAAAAGCTCCTACGAGCAGTACTTC	CASKSSYEQYF
TRBV6-5	.	TRBJ1-1	.	TGTGCCAGCAGTCCCCTTCTTGGGCAGAACACTGAAGCTTTCTTT	CASSPLLGQNTEAFF
TRBV6-5	.	TRBJ2-7	.	TGTGCCAGCAGTTATTTTGGGGGGTTTGTGGACGAGCAGTACTTC	CASSYFGGFVDEQYF
TRBV7-4	.	TRBJ1-3	.	TGTGCCAGCAGCTTAGGACAGGACCTAGTGGCCATATATTTT	CASSLGQDLVAIYF
TRBV5-1	.	TRBJ2-7	.	TGCGCCAGCAGCTTGGGCAGGTCCGAGCAGTACTTC	CASSLGRSEQYF
TRBV19	TRBD1	TRBJ1-5	few	TGTGCCAGTAGTATTAGCACAGGGGGGAAGCCCCAGCATTTT	CASSISTGGKPQHF
TRBV7-9	.	TRBJ1-2	.	TGTGCCAGCAGCACCGTGGGGTCCCCACCCCTAGATGGCTACACCTTC	CASSTVGSPPLDGYTF
TRBV12-5	.	TRBJ1-6	few	TGTGCTAGTGGCATGACAGTGGTGGGCGATTCACCCCTCCACTTT	CASGMTVVGDSPLHF
TRBV6-5	.	TRBJ1-4	.	TGTGCCAGCAGGGCGGGCTCCTCGTCGGGCGAAAAACTGTTTTTT	CASRAGSSSGEKLFF
TRBV19	.	TRBJ1-5	.	TGTGCCAGTAGTATGGGGAGGCCTAATCAGCCCCAGCATTTT	CASSMGRPNQPQHF
TRBV7-9	.	TRBJ2-1	.	TGTGCCAGCAGCTTAGACGGGAGCTACAATGAGCAGTTCTTC	CASSLDGSYNEQFF
TRBV5-8	.	TRBJ2-1	.	TGTGCCACCCCATTCGGATCTTTCTCCTACAATGAGCAGTTCTTC	CATPFGSFSYNEQFF
TRBV28	.	TRBJ1-5	.	TGTGCCATCAGAGGAGGAGGGCAGCCCCAGCATTTT	CAIRGGGQPQHF
TRBV7-2	.	TRBJ1-2	.	TGTGCCAGCAGCTTAGCCCCCAACAGCTCTCCTAACTATGGCTACACCTTC	CASSLAPNSSPNYGYTF
TRBV14	TRBD1	TRBJ2-2	.	TGTGCCAGCAGCGACAGGGGGTCCGGGGAGCTGTTTTTT	CASSDRGSGELFF
TRBV19	.	TRBJ1-1	.	TGTGCCAGTAGTATGGAGGGTGTGGGCACTGAAGCTTTCTTT	CASSMEGVGTEAFF
TRBV4-1	TRBD2	TRBJ2-1	.	TGCGCCAGCAGCCAAGATCCTAGCGGGAGGGGCCATGAGCAGTTCTTC	CASSQDPSGRGHEQFF
TRBV15	.	TRBJ2-2	.	TGTGCCACCAGCAGAGTCCCGGGGGGCCCCGGCGGGGAGCTGTTTTTT	CATSRVPGGPGGELFF
TRBV9	.	TRBJ2-1	.	TGTGCCAGCAGCCTTGGTGGAAACACCTACAATGAGCAGTTCTTC	CASSLGGNTYNEQFF
TRBV7-9	.	TRBJ1-5	.	TGTGCCAGCAGCCTCCAGGGGAATCAGCCCCAGCATTTT	CASSLQGNQPQHF
TRBV4-2	TRBD2	TRBJ2-2	.	TGTGCCAGCAGCCAAGAGTGGACTAGCGTTACCGGGGAGCTGTTTTTT	CASSQEWTSVTGELFF